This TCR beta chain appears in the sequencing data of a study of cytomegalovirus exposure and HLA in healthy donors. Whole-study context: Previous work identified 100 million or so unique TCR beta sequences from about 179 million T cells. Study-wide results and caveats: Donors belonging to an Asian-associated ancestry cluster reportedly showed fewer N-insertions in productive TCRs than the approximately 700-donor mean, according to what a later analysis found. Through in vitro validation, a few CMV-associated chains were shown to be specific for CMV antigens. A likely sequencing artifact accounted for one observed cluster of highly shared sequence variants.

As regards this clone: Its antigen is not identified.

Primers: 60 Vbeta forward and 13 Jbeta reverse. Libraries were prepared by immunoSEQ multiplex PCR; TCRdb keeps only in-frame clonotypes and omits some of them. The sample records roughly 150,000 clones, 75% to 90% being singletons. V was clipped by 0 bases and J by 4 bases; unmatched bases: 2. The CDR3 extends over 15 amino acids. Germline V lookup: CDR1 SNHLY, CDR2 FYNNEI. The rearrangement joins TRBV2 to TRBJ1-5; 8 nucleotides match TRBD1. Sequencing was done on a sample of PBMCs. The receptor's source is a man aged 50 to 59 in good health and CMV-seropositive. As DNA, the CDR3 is TGTGCCAGCAGTGAAGCTCGGACAGGGAATCAGCCCCAGCATTTT. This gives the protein CASSEARTGNQPQHF.